The 22 T cell receptor beta chains below were found in one sample sequenced in a study of OX40 agonist ivuxolimab in advanced cancers. Generated by immunoSEQ multiplex PCR, the TCRdb table keeps only in-frame clones and is missing some. The profile shows around 25,000 clones, approximately 85% of them singletons. The sequencing used CD4+ or CD8+ T cells sorted from blood, collected in a trial of the OX40 agonist ivuxolimab. The receptors were sampled from an adult with an advanced solid tumor such as melanoma, head and neck, liver or kidney cancer.

The rearrangement joins TRBV12-5 to TRBJ2-7; no clear D. Per germline, CDR1 LGHNT and CDR2 FRNRAP. The CDR3 consists of 13 residues. Between the trimmed V and J ends, which lost 3 bases and 6 bases, there was a span of 12 bases. CDR3 in DNA: TGTGCTAGTGGTTTACCCAACACGGCCGAGCAGTACTTC. As protein: CASGLPNTAEQYF. Combining the CDR3 with reference TRBV12-5 and TRBJ2-7 gives the whole variable domain DARVTQTPRHKVTEMGQEVTMRCQPILGHNTVFWYRQTMMQGLELLAYFRNRAPLDDSGMPKDRFSAEMPDATLATLKIQPSEPRDSAVYFCASGLPNTAEQYFGPGTRLTVT.

This rearrangement joins TRBV18 to TRBJ2-7; 10 nucleotides align to TRBD2. The CDR3 extends over 17 amino acids. V was clipped by 3 bases and J by 5 bases; unmatched bases: 13. CDR1 and CDR2 (germline): KGHSH, LQKENI. The CDR3 bases are TGTGCCAGCTCACCGCGGAGGGCCGGGACTAGCGTCAACGAGCAGTACTTC. Its protein is CASSPRRAGTSVNEQYF.

This chain uses TRBV5-1 with TRBJ2-3; 7 bases are shared with TRBD2. V lost 5 bases and J lost 4; bases outside the gene matches: 7. Per the germline V gene, CDR1 is SGHRS and CDR2 is YFSETQ. The CDR3 is 14 residues long. CDR3 nucleotides: TGCGCCAGCAGGGAGGGAGGGCCTGCAGATACGCAGTATTTT. It translates to CASREGGPADTQYF.

This clone was seen only a few times. The genes are TRBV29-1 and TRBJ1-2; D call uncertain. Germline V gene lookup returns CDR1 SQVTM and CDR2 ANQGSEA. Trimming removed 4 bases at V and 12 bases at J, with 12 bases between. The CDR3 sequence is 10 residues long. The CDR3 DNA reads TGCAGCGTTGGAGTCGGAGTCGACACCTTC. Translating gives CSVGVGVDTF. The full variable domain, its missing parts supplied by reference TRBV29-1 and TRBJ1-2, is SAVISQKPSRDICQRGTSLTIQCQVDSQVTMMFWYRQQPGQSLTLIATANQGSEATYESGFVIDKFPISRPNLTFSTLTVSNMSPEDSSIYLCSVGVGVDTFGSGTRLTVV.

This clone showed up just once. The chain combines TRBV29-1 with TRBJ2-3; D not certain. The CDR3 consists of 14 residues. Trimming cost V 4 bases and J 0 bases, with 11 bases left between them. Germline V gene sequence: CDR1 SQVTM, CDR2 ANQGSEA. The CDR3 sequence is CSVVWITSTDTQYF. CDR3 nucleotide sequence: TGCAGCGTTGTCTGGATCACTAGCACAGATACGCAGTATTTT.

V gene TRBV7-9 combines with J gene TRBJ2-7; no definite D call. This CDR3 region has 13 residues. Germline V lookup: CDR1 SEHNR, CDR2 FQNEAQ (reference sequence). The germline V and J ends were trimmed by 0 bases and 2 bases, with 5 bases remaining between them. DNA of the CDR3: TGTGCCAGCAGCTTAGCGTTAACCTACGAGCAGTACTTC. Encoded protein: CASSLALTYEQYF. Full variable domain (missing parts from reference TRBV7-9 and TRBJ2-7): DTGVSQNPRHKITKRGQNVTFRCDPISEHNRLYWYRQTLGQGPEFLTYFQNEAQLEKSRLLSDRFSAERPKGSFSTLEIQRTEQGDSAMYLCASSLALTYEQYFGPGTRLTVT.

V gene TRBV6-6 combines with J gene TRBJ2-7; D remains unclear. The germline gives CDR1 MNHNY, CDR2 SVGAGI (reference sequence). The CDR3 covers 12 residues. V was pared by 2 bases and J by 3 bases, with 5 bases between. CDR3 residues: CASSYARYEQYF. CDR3 bases: TGTGCCAGCAGTTACGCCCGCTACGAGCAGTACTTC.

This clone has just a few counts. The rearrangement uses TRBV7-2 and TRBJ1-5, with D perhaps TRBD1 (5 bases). Trimming took 1 base from V and 3 from J, leaving 7 bases between them. CDR3 length equals 14 residues. The V gene's germline CDR1 is SGHTA and CDR2 FQGNSA. CDR3 region: CASSLGQFNQPQHF. The CDR3 region has the DNA TGTGCCAGCAGCTTAGGACAGTTCAATCAGCCCCAGCATTTT.

J is TRBJ2-5 and V is TRBV10-1; D may be TRBD2 (6 bases). V was pared by 2 bases and J by 5 bases, with 12 bases between. CDR3 length: 14 amino acids. Germline CDR1 reads WNHNN; CDR2 reads SYGVQD (reference sequence). The DNA for the CDR3 is TGCGCCAGCAGTGAGACTGCGGGAAAGGAGACCCAGTACTTC. Encoded protein: CASSETAGKETQYF.

As to this clone: This specimen includes other DNA sequences encoding the same CDR3. The CDR3 bases are TGTGCCAGCAGCGCGGGACTAGCGGGAGGGACCCCCTACGAGCAGTACTTC. Amino acid sequence: CASSAGLAGGTPYEQYF. This chain joins TRBV11-2 and TRBJ2-7; 16 positions match TRBD2. CDR1 and CDR2 from the germline V gene are SGHAT and FQNNGV. J gave up 2 bases and V 5 bases, and 6 bases lay outside the gene matches. This CDR3 comprises 17 residues. The entire variable domain, with the rest obtained from reference TRBV11-2 and TRBJ2-7, is as follows: EAGVAQSPRYKIIEKRQSVAFWCNPISGHATLYWYQQILGQGPKLLIQFQNNGVVDDSQLPKDRFSAERLKGVDSTLKIQPAKLEDSAVYLCASSAGLAGGTPYEQYFGPGTRLTVT.

The V and J genes are TRBV30 and TRBJ2-7; no clear D gene. V was shortened by 4 bases and J by 2 bases, with 12 bases between the two germline ends. The CDR3 has 13 amino acids. Germline CDR1 GTSNPN, CDR2 SVGIG (reference sequence). The CDR3 DNA follows: TGTGCCTGGACCCCACGTAGAGCCTACGAGCAGTACTTC. Translated: CAWTPRRAYEQYF.

DNA of the CDR3: TGCGCCAGCAGCCTGGGAGGGGGACTACAAGAGACCCAGTACTTC. As protein: CASSLGGGLQETQYF. This rearrangement joins TRBV4-3 to TRBJ2-5; TRBD2 is a possible D gene (7 bases). CDR1 is LGHNA and CDR2 is YSLEER in the germline V gene. With 4 bases removed from V and 2 bases from J, the gap between germline ends came to 14 bases. The CDR3 has 15 residues.

The gene calls are TRBV10-1 and TRBJ2-7; perhaps TRBD2 as D (5 bases). Germline CDR1 reads WNHNN; CDR2 reads SYGVQD (reference sequence). The CDR3 sequence is 13 residues long. The ends were cut back, 2 bases at V and 3 bases at J, with 8 bases in the middle. The CDR3 DNA follows: TGCGCCAGCAGTGAGCCGGGGATCTACGAGCAGTACTTC. Translating it yields CASSEPGIYEQYF.

The chain is built from TRBV6-5 and TRBJ1-4; D uncertain. Germline CDR1 and CDR2: MNHEY and SVGAGI. There are 14 residues in the CDR3. The V gene lost 2 bases and the J gene lost 5 bases, with 9 bases spanning the gap. The CDR3 DNA reads TGTGCCAGCAGTTACGGCAGACAAAATGAAAAACTGTTTTTT. Protein sequence: CASSYGRQNEKLFF.

To note about this clone: A junction end diverges from the germline sequence, so it may reflect a read error. This chain connects TRBV7-7 to TRBJ2-5, with 8 bases fitting TRBD1. This CDR3 contains 14 residues. Germline CDR1 SSHAT, CDR2 FNYEAQ (reference sequence). This CDR3 is CASSLHDRGETQYF. The CDR3 nucleotides are TGTGCTAGCAGCCTGCACGACAGGGGAGAGACCCAGTACTTC.

The chain has TRBV11-2 and TRBJ1-2; TRBD1 matches 8 bases. CDR3 length: 15 residues. Per the germline V gene, CDR1 is SGHAT and CDR2 is FQNNGV. After removal of 5 bases from V and 4 bases from J, the junction contained 9 bases not matched to a gene. CDR3 protein: CASSRTLQGGYGYTF. CDR3 in DNA: TGTGCCAGCAGCCGAACTTTACAGGGGGGCTATGGCTACACCTTC.

The rearrangement joins TRBV30 to TRBJ2-3; the D is unclear. V was trimmed by 2 bases and J by 4 bases, leaving 4 bases between them. Germline V gene sequence: CDR1 GTSNPN, CDR2 SVGIG (reference sequence). CDR3 length: 11 amino acids. CDR3 region: CAWSRADTQYF. In nucleotides, the CDR3 is TGTGCCTGGAGTCGGGCAGATACGCAGTATTTT.

This sequence joins TRBV4-1 and TRBJ1-2; no clear D. Germline CDR1 MGHRA, CDR2 YSYEKL. V was cut by 1 base and J by 1 base, with 10 bases left in between. The CDR3 totals 15 residues. CDR3 sequence: CASSQVIDGNYGYTF. CDR3 DNA sequence: TGCGCCAGCAGCCAAGTCATTGACGGTAACTATGGCTACACCTTC.

The chain recombines TRBV18 with TRBJ2-5, with 10 bases matching TRBD1. Germline V CDR1 and CDR2: KGHSH, LQKENI. This CDR3 has 16 amino acids. V lost 2 bases, J lost 2 bases, and 5 bases stayed unmatched. In nucleotides, the CDR3 is TGTGCCAGCTCACCAGAGACAGGGGGCGGTCAAGAGACCCAGTACTTC. This encodes CASSPETGGGQETQYF.

The chain combines TRBV7-9 with TRBJ2-1; D is unresolved. CDR1 and CDR2 (germline): SEHNR, FQNEAQ (reference sequence). The CDR3 sequence is 14 residues long. V gave up 3 bases and J gave up 2 bases, with 8 bases separating them. Written as DNA, the CDR3 is TGTGCCAGCAGCTTCGTGAGAGCCTACAATGAGCAGTTCTTC. This encodes CASSFVRAYNEQFF.

This clone was counted once. V gene TRBV5-1 combines with J gene TRBJ1-4; possibly TRBD1 for D (5 bases). Trimming took 4 bases from V and 2 from J, leaving 15 bases between them. Germline CDR1 reads SGHRS; CDR2 reads YFSETQ. The CDR3 is 16 amino acids. CDR3 in DNA: TGCGCCAGCAGCCCCGTGGGGGGTGGGACTAATGAAAAACTGTTTTTT. Its translation: CASSPVGGGTNEKLFF.

This chain joins TRBV4-3 and TRBJ1-5; 7 positions match TRBD1. J was trimmed by 4 bases and V by 1 base; bases with no gene match: 7. This CDR3 region has 16 residues. Germline CDR1 and CDR2: LGHNA and YSLEER. The CDR3 DNA reads TGCGCCAGCAGCCAAGTTGCCGGGACAGTGAATCAGCCCCAGCATTTT. It specifies CASSQVAGTVNQPQHF.